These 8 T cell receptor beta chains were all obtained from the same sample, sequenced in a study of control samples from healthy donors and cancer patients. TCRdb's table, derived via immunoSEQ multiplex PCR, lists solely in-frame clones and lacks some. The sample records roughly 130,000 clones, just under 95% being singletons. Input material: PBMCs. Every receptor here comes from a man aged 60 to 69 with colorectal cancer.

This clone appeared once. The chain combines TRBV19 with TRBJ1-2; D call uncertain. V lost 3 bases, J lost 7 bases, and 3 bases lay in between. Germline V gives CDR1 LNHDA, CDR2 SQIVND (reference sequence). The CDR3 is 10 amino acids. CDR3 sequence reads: CASSIGGYTF. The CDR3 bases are TGTGCCAGTAGTATCGGTGGCTACACCTTC.

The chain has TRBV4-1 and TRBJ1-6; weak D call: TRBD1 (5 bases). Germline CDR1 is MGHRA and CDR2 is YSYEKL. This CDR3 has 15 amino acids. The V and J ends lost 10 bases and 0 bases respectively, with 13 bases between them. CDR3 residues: CATGQESSYNSPLHF. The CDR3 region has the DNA TGCGCCACAGGGCAGGAGAGCTCCTATAATTCACCCCTCCACTTT.

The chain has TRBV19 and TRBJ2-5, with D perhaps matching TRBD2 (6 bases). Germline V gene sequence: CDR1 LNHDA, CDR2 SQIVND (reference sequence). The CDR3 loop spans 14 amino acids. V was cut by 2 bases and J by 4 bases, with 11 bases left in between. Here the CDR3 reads CASSISTSTETQYF. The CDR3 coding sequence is TGTGCCAGTAGTATATCAACTAGCACAGAGACCCAGTACTTC.

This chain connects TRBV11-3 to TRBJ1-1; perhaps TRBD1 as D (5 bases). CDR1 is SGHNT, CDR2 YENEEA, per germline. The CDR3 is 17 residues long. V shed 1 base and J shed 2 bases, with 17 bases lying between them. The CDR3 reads CASSLVGVGSSNTEAFF. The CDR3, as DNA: TGTGCCAGCAGCTTAGTGGGGGTTGGGTCCTCTAACACTGAAGCTTTCTTT.

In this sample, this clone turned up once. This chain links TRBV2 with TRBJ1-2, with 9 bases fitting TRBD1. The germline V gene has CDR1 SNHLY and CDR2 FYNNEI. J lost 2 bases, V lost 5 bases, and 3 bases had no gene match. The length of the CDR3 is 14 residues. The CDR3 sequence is CASSQTGGNYGYTF. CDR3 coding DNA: TGTGCCAGCAGTCAGACAGGGGGAAACTATGGCTACACCTTC.

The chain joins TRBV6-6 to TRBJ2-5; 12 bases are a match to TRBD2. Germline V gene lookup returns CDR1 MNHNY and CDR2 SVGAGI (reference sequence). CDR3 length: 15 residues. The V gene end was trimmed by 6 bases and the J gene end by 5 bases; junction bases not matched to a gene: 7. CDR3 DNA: TGTGCCAGCAGGGTGACTAGCGGGGGAGCGGAGACCCAGTACTTC. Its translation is CASRVTSGGAETQYF.

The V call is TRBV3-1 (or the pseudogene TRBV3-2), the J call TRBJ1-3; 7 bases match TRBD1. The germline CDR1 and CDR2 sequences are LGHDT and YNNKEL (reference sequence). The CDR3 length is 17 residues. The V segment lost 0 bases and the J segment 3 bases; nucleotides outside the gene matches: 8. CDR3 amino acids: CASSQDFAGGSGNTIYF. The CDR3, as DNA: TGTGCCAGCAGCCAAGATTTCGCAGGGGGTAGTGGAAACACCATATATTTT.

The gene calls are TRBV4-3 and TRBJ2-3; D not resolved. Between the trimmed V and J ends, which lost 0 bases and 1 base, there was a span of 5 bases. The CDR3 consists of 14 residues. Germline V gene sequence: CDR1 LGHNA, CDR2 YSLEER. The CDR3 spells CASSQDGGTDTQYF. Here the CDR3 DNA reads TGCGCCAGCAGCCAAGATGGTGGCACAGATACGCAGTATTTT.